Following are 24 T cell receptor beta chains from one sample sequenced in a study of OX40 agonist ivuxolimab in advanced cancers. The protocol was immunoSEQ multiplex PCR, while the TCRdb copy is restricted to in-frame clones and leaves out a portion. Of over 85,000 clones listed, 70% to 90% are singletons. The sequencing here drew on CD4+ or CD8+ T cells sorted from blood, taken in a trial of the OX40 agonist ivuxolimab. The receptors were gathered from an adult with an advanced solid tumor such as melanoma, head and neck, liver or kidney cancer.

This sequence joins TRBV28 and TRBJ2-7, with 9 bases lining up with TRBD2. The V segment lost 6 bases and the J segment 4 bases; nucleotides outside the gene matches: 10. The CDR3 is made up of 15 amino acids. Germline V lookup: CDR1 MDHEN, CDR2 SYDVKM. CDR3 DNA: TGTGCCAGCAGCGGCAGGCGCGGGGGGGAATACGAGCAGTACTTC. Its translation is CASSGRRGGEYEQYF. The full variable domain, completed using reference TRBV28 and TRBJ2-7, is DVKVTQSSRYLVKRTGEKVFLECVQDMDHENMFWYRQDPGLGLRLIYFSYDVKMKEKGDIPEGYSVSREKKERFSLILESASTNQTSMYLCASSGRRGGEYEQYFGPGTRLTVT.

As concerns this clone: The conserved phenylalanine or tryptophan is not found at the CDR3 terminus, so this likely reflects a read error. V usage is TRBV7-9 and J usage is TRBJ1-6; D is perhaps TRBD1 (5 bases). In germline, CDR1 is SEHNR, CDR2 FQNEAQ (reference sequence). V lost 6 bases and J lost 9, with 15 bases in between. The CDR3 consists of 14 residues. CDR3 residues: CASSKQVWGSPLHL. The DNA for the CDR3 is TGTGCCAGCAGTAAACAGGTGTGGGGTTCACCCCTCCACCTT.

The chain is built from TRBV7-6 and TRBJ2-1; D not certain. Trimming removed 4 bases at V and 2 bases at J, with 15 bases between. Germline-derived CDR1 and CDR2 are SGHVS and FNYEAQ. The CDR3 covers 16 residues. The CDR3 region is CASSSQPAVAYNEQFF. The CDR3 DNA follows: TGTGCCAGCAGCTCCCAACCCGCAGTGGCCTACAATGAGCAGTTCTTC.

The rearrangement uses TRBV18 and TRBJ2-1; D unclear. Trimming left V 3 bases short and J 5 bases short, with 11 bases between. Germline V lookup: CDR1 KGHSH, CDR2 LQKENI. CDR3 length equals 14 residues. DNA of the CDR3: TGTGCCAGCTCACCTTCAACCCGGGACAATGAGCAGTTCTTC. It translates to CASSPSTRDNEQFF.

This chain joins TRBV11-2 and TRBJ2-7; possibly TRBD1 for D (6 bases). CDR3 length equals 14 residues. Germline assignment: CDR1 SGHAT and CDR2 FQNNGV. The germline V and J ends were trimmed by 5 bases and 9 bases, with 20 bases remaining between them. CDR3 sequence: CASSPITGPEGQYF. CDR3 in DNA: TGTGCCAGCAGCCCTATCACAGGGCCTGAGGGGCAGTACTTC.

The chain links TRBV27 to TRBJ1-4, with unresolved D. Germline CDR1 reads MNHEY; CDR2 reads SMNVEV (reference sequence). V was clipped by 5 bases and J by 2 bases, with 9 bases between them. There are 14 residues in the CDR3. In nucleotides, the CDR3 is TGTGCCAGCAGTCCCCCGGAGACTAATGAAAAACTGTTTTTT. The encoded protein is CASSPPETNEKLFF. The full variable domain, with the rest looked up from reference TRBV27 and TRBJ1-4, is EAQVTQNPRYLITVTGKKLTVTCSQNMNHEYMSWYRQDPGLGLRQIYYSMNVEVTDKGDVPEGYKVSRKEKRNFPLILESPSPNQTSLYFCASSPPETNEKLFFGSGTQLSVL.

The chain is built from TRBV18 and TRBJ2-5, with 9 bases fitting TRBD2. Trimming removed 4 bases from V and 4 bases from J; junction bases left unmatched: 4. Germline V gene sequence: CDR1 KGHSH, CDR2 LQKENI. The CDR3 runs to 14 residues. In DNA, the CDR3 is TGTGCCAGCTCACAAGCGGGGGGACGAGAGACCCAGTACTTC. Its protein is CASSQAGGRETQYF.

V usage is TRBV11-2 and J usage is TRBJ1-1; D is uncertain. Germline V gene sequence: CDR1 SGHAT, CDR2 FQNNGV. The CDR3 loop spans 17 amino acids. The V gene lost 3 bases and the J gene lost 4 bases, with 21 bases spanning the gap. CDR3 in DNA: TGTGCCAGCAGCTTTTTCAGCGCTGCGAGCTCTCCCACTGAAGCTTTCTTT. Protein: CASSFFSAASSPTEAFF. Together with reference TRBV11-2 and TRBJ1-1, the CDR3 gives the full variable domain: EAGVAQSPRYKIIEKRQSVAFWCNPISGHATLYWYQQILGQGPKLLIQFQNNGVVDDSQLPKDRFSAERLKGVDSTLKIQPAKLEDSAVYLCASSFFSAASSPTEAFFGQGTRLTVV.

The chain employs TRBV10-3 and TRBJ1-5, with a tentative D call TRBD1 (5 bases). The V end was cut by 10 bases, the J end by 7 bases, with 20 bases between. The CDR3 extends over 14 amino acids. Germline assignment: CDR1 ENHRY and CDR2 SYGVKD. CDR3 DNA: TGTGCCACCAAAAGGGGCCCCGAAGGGCAGCCCCAGCATTTT. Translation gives CATKRGPEGQPQHF.

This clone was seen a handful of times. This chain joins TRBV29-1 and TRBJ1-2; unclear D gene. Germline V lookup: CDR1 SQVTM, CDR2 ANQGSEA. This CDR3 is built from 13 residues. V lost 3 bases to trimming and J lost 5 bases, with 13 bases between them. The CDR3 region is CSVEDLTRYGYTF. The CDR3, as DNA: TGCAGCGTTGAGGATCTTACCCGTTATGGCTACACCTTC.

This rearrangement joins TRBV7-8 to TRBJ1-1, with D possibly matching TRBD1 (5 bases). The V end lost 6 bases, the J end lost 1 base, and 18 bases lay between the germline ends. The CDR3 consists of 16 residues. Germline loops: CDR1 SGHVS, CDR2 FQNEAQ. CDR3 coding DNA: TGTGCCAGCAGTATATCGAGCGGGACGGAGAACACTGAAGCTTTCTTT. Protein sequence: CASSISSGTENTEAFF.

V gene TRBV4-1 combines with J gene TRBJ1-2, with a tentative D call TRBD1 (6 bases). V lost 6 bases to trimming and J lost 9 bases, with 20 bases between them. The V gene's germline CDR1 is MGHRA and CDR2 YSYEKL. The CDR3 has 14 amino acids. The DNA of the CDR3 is TGCGCCAGCAGACAGAAGGGGGGCTCTATGCGCTACACCTTC. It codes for CASRQKGGSMRYTF.

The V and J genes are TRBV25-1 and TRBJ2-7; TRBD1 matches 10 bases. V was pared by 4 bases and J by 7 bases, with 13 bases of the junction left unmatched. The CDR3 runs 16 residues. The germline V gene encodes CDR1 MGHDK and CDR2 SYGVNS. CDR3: CASSVSGTGEGKEQYF. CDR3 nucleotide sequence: TGTGCCAGCAGTGTTTCCGGGACAGGGGAGGGAAAAGAGCAGTACTTC.

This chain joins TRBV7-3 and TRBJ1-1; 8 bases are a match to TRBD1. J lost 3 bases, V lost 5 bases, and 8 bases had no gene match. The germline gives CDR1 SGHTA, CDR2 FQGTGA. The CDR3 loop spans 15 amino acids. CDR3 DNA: TGTGCCAGCAGCCAAACAGGGGGGCGAGACACTGAAGCTTTCTTT. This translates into CASSQTGGRDTEAFF.

The CDR3 nucleotides are TGCGCCAGCAGCTTGGATGCTAGCACAGATACGCAGTATTTT. This codes for CASSLDASTDTQYF. The rearrangement joins TRBV5-1 to TRBJ2-3; no clear D. CDR3 length: 14 amino acids. Germline V lookup: CDR1 SGHRS, CDR2 YFSETQ. V lost 0 bases and J 0 bases, leaving 5 bases between the germline ends.

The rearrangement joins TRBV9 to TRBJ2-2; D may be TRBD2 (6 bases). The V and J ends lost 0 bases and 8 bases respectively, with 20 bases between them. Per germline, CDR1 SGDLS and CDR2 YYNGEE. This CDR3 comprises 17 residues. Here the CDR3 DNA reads TGTGCCAGCAGCGTAGCGTCGATAGCGGACCCTAGAGGGGAGCTGTTTTTT. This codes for CASSVASIADPRGELFF. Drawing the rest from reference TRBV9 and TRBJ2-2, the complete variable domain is DSGVTQTPKHLITATGQRVTLRCSPRSGDLSVYWYQQSLDQGLQFLIQYYNGEERAKGNILERFSAQQFPDLHSELNLSSLELGDSALYFCASSVASIADPRGELFFGEGSRLTVL.

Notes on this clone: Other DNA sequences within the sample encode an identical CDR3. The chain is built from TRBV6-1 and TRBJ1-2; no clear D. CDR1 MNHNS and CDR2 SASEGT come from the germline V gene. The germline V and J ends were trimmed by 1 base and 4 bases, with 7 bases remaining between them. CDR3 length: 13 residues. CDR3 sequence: CASSEGAVYGYTF. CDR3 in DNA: TGTGCCAGCAGTGAAGGGGCAGTCTATGGCTACACCTTC.

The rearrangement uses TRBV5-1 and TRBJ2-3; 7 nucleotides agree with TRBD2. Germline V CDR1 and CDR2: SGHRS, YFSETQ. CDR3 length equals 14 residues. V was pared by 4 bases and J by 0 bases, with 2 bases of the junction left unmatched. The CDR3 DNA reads TGCGCCAGCAGCGGGGGGGACAGCACAGATACGCAGTATTTT. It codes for CASSGGDSTDTQYF. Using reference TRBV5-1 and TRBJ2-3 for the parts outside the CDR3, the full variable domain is KAGVTQTPRYLIKTRGQQVTLSCSPISGHRSVSWYQQTPGQGLQFLFEYFSETQRNKGNFPGRFSGRQFSNSRSEMNVSTLELGDSALYLCASSGGDSTDTQYFGPGTRLTVL.

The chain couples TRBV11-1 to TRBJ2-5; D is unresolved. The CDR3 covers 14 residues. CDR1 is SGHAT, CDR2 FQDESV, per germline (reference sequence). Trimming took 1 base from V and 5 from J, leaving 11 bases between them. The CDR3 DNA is TGTGCCAGCAGCTTAGGGTGGGCCCCCGAGACCCAGTACTTC. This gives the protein CASSLGWAPETQYF.

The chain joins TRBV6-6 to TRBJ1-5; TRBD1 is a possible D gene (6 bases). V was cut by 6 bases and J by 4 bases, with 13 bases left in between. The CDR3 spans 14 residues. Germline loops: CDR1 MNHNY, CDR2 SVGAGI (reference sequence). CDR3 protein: CASSPGTTNQPQHF. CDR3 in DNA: TGTGCCAGCAGCCCCGGGACAACTAATCAGCCCCAGCATTTT.

The CDR3 DNA reads as TGTGCCAGCAGCGACGGACTAGCGGGGGTCTCGGATACGCAGTATTTT. This codes for CASSDGLAGVSDTQYF. The rearrangement joins TRBV5-4 to TRBJ2-3; 13 bases are shared with TRBD2. Germline lookup yields CDR1 SGHNT and CDR2 YYREEE (reference sequence). The length of the CDR3 is 16 residues. V was pared by 4 bases and J by 6 bases, with 8 bases of the junction left unmatched.

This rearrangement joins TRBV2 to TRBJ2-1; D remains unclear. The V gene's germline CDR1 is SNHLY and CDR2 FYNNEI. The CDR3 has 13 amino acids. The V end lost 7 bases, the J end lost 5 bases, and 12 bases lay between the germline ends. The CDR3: CASTGRWDNEQFF. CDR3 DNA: TGTGCCAGCACCGGTCGGTGGGACAATGAGCAGTTCTTC. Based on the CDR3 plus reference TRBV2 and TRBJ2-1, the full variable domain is EPEVTQTPSHQVTQMGQEVILRCVPISNHLYFYWYRQILGQKVEFLVSFYNNEISEKSEIFDDQFSVERPDGSNFTLKIRSTKLEDSAMYFCASTGRWDNEQFFGPGTRLTVL.

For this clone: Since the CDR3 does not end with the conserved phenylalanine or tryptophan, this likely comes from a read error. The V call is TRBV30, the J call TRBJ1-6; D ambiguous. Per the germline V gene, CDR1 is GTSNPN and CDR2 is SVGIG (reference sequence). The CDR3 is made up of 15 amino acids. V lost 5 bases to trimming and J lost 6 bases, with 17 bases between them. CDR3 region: CAWYTAGSLNSPLHL. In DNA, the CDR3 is TGTGCCTGGTATACAGCCGGATCTCTTAATTCACCCCTCCACCTT.

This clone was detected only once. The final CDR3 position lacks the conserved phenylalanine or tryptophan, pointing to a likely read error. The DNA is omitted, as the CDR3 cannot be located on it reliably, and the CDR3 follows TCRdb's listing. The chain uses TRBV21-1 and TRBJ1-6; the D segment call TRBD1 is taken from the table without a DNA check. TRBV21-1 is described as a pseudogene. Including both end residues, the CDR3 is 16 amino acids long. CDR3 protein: CASSLPTTGGNSPLHL.